The present T cell receptor beta chain was sequenced within a study of human T cells and chemical hapten exposure. Each CDR3 protein is one row after TCRdb ran MiXCR on the RACE reads. The data contain tens of thousands of distinct CDR3 sequences, roughly 13% of them singletons. The sample's time point: patch test 3, about 24 weeks after DPC sensitization. The treatment here: therapeutic diphenylcyclopropenone sensitization with weekly scalp DPC. Each patch test followed a blood draw. The CDR3 sequence is 15 residues long. J gave up 4 bases and V 3 bases, and 10 bases lay outside the gene matches. Germline CDR1 is SGHRS and CDR2 is YFSETQ.

This clonotype was sampled from a woman aged 45-65 years with alopecia areata. Some clones in this sample may be carry-over from other donors' samples. This sequence joins TRBV5-1 and TRBJ2-7; 7 nucleotides match TRBD1. This sample comprised whole blood, obtained in connection with sensitization to the hapten diphenylcyclopropenone (DPC). The chain's CDR3 is CASSSRDSLRYEQYF. DNA for the CDR3: TGCGCCAGCAGCTCCCGGGACAGTCTTAGGTACGAGCAGTACTTC.